This is a list of T cell receptor beta chains from one sample in a study of blood T cell repertoires in COVID-19. The protocol was immunoSEQ multiplex PCR, while the TCRdb copy is restricted to in-frame clones and leaves out a portion. The table shows 150,000 to 200,000 clones, with about 82% occurring only once. The sample consisted of PBMCs or T cells enriched from blood (not recorded which). These receptors were collected from a woman aged 30 to 39 who had recovered from COVID-19. Both conserved end residues are part of each CDR3. Each record gives: V gene, D gene, J gene, clone size, CDR3 DNA, CDR3 protein. The D gene is left open where the match is weak. Clone size is stated in some rows and not others, as once, few, many or a class when expanded.

TRBV6-4	-	TRBJ1-6	once	TGTGCCACTCCCTCACCCCTCCACTTT	CATPSPLHF
TRBV5-1	TRBD1	TRBJ2-1	-	TGCGCCAGCAGTTGGGGACAGGTACAGTTCTTC	CASSWGQVQFF
TRBV10-3	-	TRBJ1-4	once	TGTGCCATCAGTGAGTCTGATGTGACACTGAATAATGAAAAACTGTTTTTT	CAISESDVTLNNEKLFF
TRBV28	-	TRBJ2-2	-	TGTGCCAGCAGTTTAGGCAGGAACACCGGGGAGCTGTTTTTT	CASSLGRNTGELFF
TRBV6-5	-	TRBJ1-4	-	TGTGCCAGCAGACCCGGGGTATGGGATGAAAAACTGTTTTTT	CASRPGVWDEKLFF
TRBV2	TRBD1	TRBJ1-4	-	TGTGCCAGCAGCGGGATGGGACAGGGCGAAGCAACTAATGAAAAACTGTTTTTT	CASSGMGQGEATNEKLFF
TRBV7-9	-	TRBJ2-5	once	TGTGCCAGCAGGTCCCCTAGGGCGGGGATGGGAGAGACCCAGTACTTC	CASRSPRAGMGETQYF
TRBV24-1	-	TRBJ1-2	once	TGTGCCACCAGTGAAGGCAGGGGATATGGCTACACCTTC	CATSEGRGYGYTF
TRBV7-9	TRBD1	TRBJ2-7	-	TGTGCCAGCAGCCCTGTACCGGGACAGGGGGCCTACGAGCAGTACTTC	CASSPVPGQGAYEQYF
TRBV5-6	-	TRBJ1-1	-	TGTGCCAGCGGCGAGGCAGGGATGAACACTGAAGCTTTCTTT	CASGEAGMNTEAFF
TRBV28	-	TRBJ1-3	-	TGTGCCAGCAGCACGGGGAGTCGTTTTGGAAACACCATATATTTT	CASSTGSRFGNTIYF
TRBV28	TRBD2	TRBJ2-3	-	TGTGCCAGCAGTTTCGGCGGGGGAAGAGGAAGCACAGATACGCAGTATTTT	CASSFGGGRGSTDTQYF
TRBV4-1	TRBD1	TRBJ1-2	-	TGCGCCAGCAGCCAAGAAGGGACAGGGTACTATGGCTACACCTTC	CASSQEGTGYYGYTF
TRBV5-6	-	TRBJ2-7	-	TGTGCCAGCAGCTCCCTACGGACGGGGGCCTACGAGCAGTACTTC	CASSSLRTGAYEQYF
TRBV5-1	-	TRBJ1-1	once	TGCGCCAGCACCCGGGGGGAGGGTTCGCGCACTGAAGCTTTCTTT	CASTRGEGSRTEAFF
TRBV9	TRBD2	TRBJ2-1	-	TGTGCCAGCAGCGCCTTGAGCGGGAGCGGCGATGAGCAGTTCTTC	CASSALSGSGDEQFF
TRBV7-2	-	TRBJ2-3	once	TGTGCCAGCAGCTCGAGCGGACAGAGCACAGATACGCAGTATTTT	CASSSSGQSTDTQYF
TRBV19	TRBD1	TRBJ2-1	-	TGTGCCAGTAGTACTCGACAGGGGCCCAGGGCTTACTCCTACAATGAGCAGTTCTTC	CASSTRQGPRAYSYNEQFF
TRBV5-1	-	TRBJ1-2	-	TGCGCCAGCAGCTTGGCCCAGGGCACCTATGGCTACACCTTC	CASSLAQGTYGYTF
TRBV3-1/TRBV3-2	-	TRBJ2-3	-	TGTGCCAGCAGCCAATTCGGGACTAGCACAGATACGCAGTATTTT	CASSQFGTSTDTQYF
TRBV4-1	TRBD1	TRBJ2-7	-	TGCGCCAGCAGCCCACTGGGACAGGGACTAACCTACGAGCAGTACTTC	CASSPLGQGLTYEQYF
TRBV6-4	-	TRBJ2-3	-	TGTGCCAGCAGTATAGAGAGCACAGATACGCAGTATTTT	CASSIESTDTQYF
TRBV19	-	TRBJ2-7	few	TGTGCCAGTAGGCAGAACCCTTCCTACGAGCAGTACTTC	CASRQNPSYEQYF
TRBV27	-	TRBJ2-7	medium-sized	TGTGCCAGCAGACCGACCCCCGGGAACTTCTACGAGCAGTACTTC	CASRPTPGNFYEQYF
TRBV28	TRBD2	TRBJ2-7	many	TGTGCCAGCAGTTCCAGGCTAGCGGGAAATAACGAGCAGTACTTC	CASSSRLAGNNEQYF
TRBV7-7	TRBD1	TRBJ2-5	few	TGTGCTAGCAGCTTAGGAGGACAGGGGTTAGAGACCCAGTACTTC	CASSLGGQGLETQYF
TRBV6-5	-	TRBJ1-1	-	TGTGCCACCGTAAGAACAGGAAAAGCTTTCTTT	CATVRTGKAFF
TRBV6-5	-	TRBJ1-1	-	TGTGCCAGCAGCGAGGGACTCTTTCGTGAAGCTTTCTTT	CASSEGLFREAFF
TRBV28	-	TRBJ1-1	-	TGTGCCAGCAAAGTTAAAAGCCTTGAAGCTTTCTTT	CASKVKSLEAFF
TRBV27	TRBD1	TRBJ1-2	-	TGTGCCAGCAGTTTAAGACAGGGTTGGGGCTACACCTTC	CASSLRQGWGYTF
TRBV9	TRBD2	TRBJ2-1	-	TGTGCCAGCAGCTCCCTGGCAGGACTAGCGATAGAAAATGAGCAGTTCTTC	CASSSLAGLAIENEQFF
TRBV15	TRBD2	TRBJ2-5	-	TGTGCCACCAGACCGGCCGGGACTAGCGGGAGTTGGGAGACCCAGTACTTC	CATRPAGTSGSWETQYF
TRBV6-4	-	TRBJ2-7	-	TGTGCCACCCCGGCGGGACAGTTTTACGAGCAGTACTTC	CATPAGQFYEQYF
TRBV20-1	-	TRBJ2-7	few	TGCAGTGCTAAACAGGGTTACGAGCAGTACTTC	CSAKQGYEQYF
TRBV7-2	-	TRBJ2-7	-	TGTGCCAGCAGCCGTCTAGCTGGAGTTCCCTACGAGCAGTACTTC	CASSRLAGVPYEQYF
TRBV18	-	TRBJ1-3	few	TGTGCCAGCTCACCCAGTCCATACTCTGGAAACACCATATATTTT	CASSPSPYSGNTIYF
TRBV28	-	TRBJ1-2	-	TGTGCCAGCAGTTTACTACAGGCTCACTATGGCTACACCTTC	CASSLLQAHYGYTF
TRBV2	-	TRBJ1-6	-	TGTGCCAGCAGGAAACAGAGCTCCTATAATTCACCCCTCCACTTT	CASRKQSSYNSPLHF
TRBV5-1	TRBD2	TRBJ2-1	-	TGCGCCAGCAGCTTGGGGACTAGCGGGAGCTCCTACAATGAGCAGTTCTTC	CASSLGTSGSSYNEQFF
TRBV28	TRBD1	TRBJ2-6	-	TGTGCCAGCAGTACGGGACAGGGTCTTACTGGGGCCAACGTCCTGACTTTC	CASSTGQGLTGANVLTF
TRBV10-3	-	TRBJ2-4	-	TGTGCCATCAGTGAGGGGTCGGGGTCCACTCACATTCAGTACTTC	CAISEGSGSTHIQYF
TRBV20-1	-	TRBJ2-3	-	TGCAGTGCAGCCCTCTCTAATACGCAGTATTTT	CSAALSNTQYF
TRBV29-1	-	TRBJ1-1	-	TGCAGCGCTAAACTAAAGGTGGGAGCCACTGAAGCTTTCTTT	CSAKLKVGATEAFF
TRBV27	TRBD2	TRBJ2-7	-	TGTGCCAGCAGTTTTTTAGCGGGAGTTGACGAGCAGTACTTC	CASSFLAGVDEQYF
TRBV3-1/TRBV3-2	-	TRBJ1-2	-	TGTGCCAGCAGCCACCCGGGCGGGTTAAGGTGGAAAGGCTACACCTTC	CASSHPGGLRWKGYTF
TRBV5-6	-	TRBJ2-2	-	TGTGCCAGCAGCTTGTCTAGTAACACCGGGGAGCTGTTTTTT	CASSLSSNTGELFF